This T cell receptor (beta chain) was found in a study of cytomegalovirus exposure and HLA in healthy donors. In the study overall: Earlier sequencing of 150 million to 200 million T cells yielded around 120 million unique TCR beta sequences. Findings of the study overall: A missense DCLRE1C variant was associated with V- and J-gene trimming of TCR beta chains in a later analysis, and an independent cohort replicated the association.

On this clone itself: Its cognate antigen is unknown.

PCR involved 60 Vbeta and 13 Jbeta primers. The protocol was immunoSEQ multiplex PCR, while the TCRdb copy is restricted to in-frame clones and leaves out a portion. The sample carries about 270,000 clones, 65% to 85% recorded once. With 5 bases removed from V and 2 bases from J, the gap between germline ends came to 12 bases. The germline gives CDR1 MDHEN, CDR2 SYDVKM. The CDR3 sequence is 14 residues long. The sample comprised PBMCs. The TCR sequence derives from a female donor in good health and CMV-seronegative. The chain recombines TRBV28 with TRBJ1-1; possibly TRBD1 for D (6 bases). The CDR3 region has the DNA TGTGCCAGCAGTGTGACCGGGACAAACACTGAAGCTTTCTTT. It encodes CASSVTGTNTEAFF.